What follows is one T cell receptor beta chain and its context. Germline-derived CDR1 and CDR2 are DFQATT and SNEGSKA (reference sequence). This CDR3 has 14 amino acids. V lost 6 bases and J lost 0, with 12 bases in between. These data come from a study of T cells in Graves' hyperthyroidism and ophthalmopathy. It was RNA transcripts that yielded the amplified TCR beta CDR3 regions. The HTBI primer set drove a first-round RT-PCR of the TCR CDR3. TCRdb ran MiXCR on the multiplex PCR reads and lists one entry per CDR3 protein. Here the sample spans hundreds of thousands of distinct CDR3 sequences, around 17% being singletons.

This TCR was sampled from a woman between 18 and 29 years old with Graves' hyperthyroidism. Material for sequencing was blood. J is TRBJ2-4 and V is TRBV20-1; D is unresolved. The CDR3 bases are TGCAGTGCAACAGACATTTCAGCCAAAAACATTCAGTACTTC. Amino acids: CSATDISAKNIQYF.